This T cell receptor (beta chain) came from a study of T cell responses to AZD1222 COVID-19 vaccine. Findings and caveats of the study: Two doses of AZD1222 preceded a rise in Spike-specific TCR breadth and depth. Unmutated regions of variants are reportedly targeted by nearly half of spike-specific TCRs. White British ancestry dominated among donors, who included more females, and clonal diversity was possibly underestimated.

Generated by immunoSEQ multiplex PCR, the TCRdb table keeps only in-frame clones and is missing some. The sample lists some 110,000 clones; around 90% were seen once. Concerning this clone: What it binds is unknown.

The TCR sequence derives from an adult in good health. The specimen was peripheral blood, collected on day 0 of AZD1222 vaccination.

The CDR3 region has the DNA TGTGCCAGCAGCCAGGACAGGGTGGGGACCCAGTACTTC. Its translation is CASSQDRVGTQYF. This chain uses TRBV14 with TRBJ2-5; 8 bases line up with TRBD1. This CDR3 comprises 13 residues. Germline CDR1 SGHDN, CDR2 FVKESK. V was clipped by 3 bases and J by 7 bases; unmatched bases: 4.